The 12 T cell receptor beta chains below come from one sample, sequenced in a study of beta chain features in type 1 diabetes. Of the isolated RNA, all was reverse transcribed, and so the sequenced material was expressed TCRB transcripts. Data came from immunoSEQ multiplex PCR; TCRdb stores just in-frame clones and leaves some out. The sample yields about 360,000 clones, roughly 13% seen once. The sequenced sample consisted of naive CD4+ T cells from blood. The source is a man younger than 30 in good health.

This sequence joins TRBV28 and TRBJ1-2, with TRBD1 identical over 9 bases. Germline loops: CDR1 MDHEN, CDR2 SYDVKM. The CDR3 has 14 residues. V lost 6 bases, J lost 8 bases, and 10 bases stayed unmatched. This chain's CDR3 is CASSPDRGERGYTF. The CDR3, as DNA: TGTGCCAGCAGCCCGGACAGGGGAGAGCGGGGCTACACCTTC.

The table lists this clone with a few counts. J is TRBJ2-5 and V is TRBV7-3, with 8 bases that match TRBD2. This CDR3 spans 11 amino acids. The germline CDR1 and CDR2 sequences are SGHTA and FQGTGA. V lost 2 bases, J lost 14 bases, and 4 bases stayed unmatched. CDR3 protein: CASSLSLAEYF. The DNA of the CDR3 is TGTGCCAGCAGCTTATCACTAGCGGAATACTTC.

This clone has only a few counts. This chain links TRBV7-2 with TRBJ2-5; D might be TRBD2 (5 bases). CDR1 is SGHTA, CDR2 FQGNSA, per germline. The ends were cut back, 4 bases at V and 4 bases at J, with 13 bases in the middle. This CDR3 has 14 residues. DNA for the CDR3: TGTGCCAGCAGCTGGAGTGGGAGCGGAGAGACCCAGTACTTC. It codes for CASSWSGSGETQYF.

This clone was counted a few times. This chain joins TRBV4-3 and TRBJ2-1, with 7 bases that match TRBD1. This CDR3 has 19 amino acids. Germline V gene sequence: CDR1 LGHNA, CDR2 YSLEER. J was trimmed by 5 bases and V by 0 bases; bases with no gene match: 16. CDR3 region: CASSQETMIGTELDNEQFF. The CDR3 DNA sequence: TGCGCCAGCAGCCAAGAGACGATGATAGGGACAGAACTGGACAATGAGCAGTTCTTC.

Points on this clone: The sample contains more than one DNA sequence encoding this CDR3. The rearrangement uses TRBV6-5 and TRBJ1-2, with 8 bases identical to TRBD1. The CDR3 consists of 14 residues. V trimming: 2 bases; J trimming: 1 base; junction bases outside the gene matches: 0. Germline CDR1 is MNHEY and CDR2 is SVGAGI. CDR3 sequence (DNA): TGTGCCAGCAGTTACGACAGGGGTAACTATGGCTACACCTTC. Its translation: CASSYDRGNYGYTF.

CDR3 DNA sequence: TGTGCCAGCAGCTTACTAGGTGGGTCGTATTACGAGCAGTACTTC. Protein: CASSLLGGSYYEQYF. This sequence joins TRBV7-2 and TRBJ2-7, with D unresolved. CDR3 length equals 15 residues. Germline-derived CDR1 and CDR2 are SGHTA and FQGNSA. V was trimmed by 2 bases and J by 4 bases, leaving 15 bases between them.

The chain employs TRBV6-5 and TRBJ2-7; possibly TRBD1 for D (6 bases). Between the trimmed V and J ends, which lost 8 bases and 2 bases, there was a span of 13 bases. Germline V gives CDR1 MNHEY, CDR2 SVGAGI. This CDR3 is 13 amino acids long. In DNA, the CDR3 is TGTGCCAGCCGGGTACAGGGCGCCTACGAGCAGTACTTC. Residues: CASRVQGAYEQYF.

This chain joins TRBV18 and TRBJ1-2; 7 bases agree with TRBD1. After removal of 4 bases from V and 0 bases from J, the junction contained 5 bases not matched to a gene. The germline CDR1 and CDR2 sequences are KGHSH and LQKENI. This CDR3 has 15 residues. In nucleotides, the CDR3 is TGTGCCAGCTCACGGGACAGTAGAGCTAACTATGGCTACACCTTC. This codes for CASSRDSRANYGYTF.

This clone was detected only a few times. V and J are TRBV4-3 and TRBJ2-3, with 9 nucleotides matching TRBD2. There are 17 residues in the CDR3. Germline trimming cut 1 base from V and 5 bases from J; bases unmatched to any gene: 10. CDR1 LGHNA and CDR2 YSLEER come from the germline V gene. The chain's CDR3 is CASSQVAGGPGGDTQYF. The CDR3 DNA sequence: TGCGCCAGCAGCCAAGTTGCGGGAGGGCCCGGTGGAGATACGCAGTATTTT.

The chain employs TRBV30 and TRBJ1-2, with 8 positions matching TRBD1. CDR1 is GTSNPN and CDR2 is SVGIG in the germline V gene (reference sequence). J gave up 4 bases and V 3 bases, and 4 bases lay outside the gene matches. CDR3 length: 13 residues. CDR3 sequence: CAWSSGGGYGYTF. In DNA form, the CDR3 reads TGTGCCTGGAGCTCAGGGGGCGGCTATGGCTACACCTTC.

The V call is TRBV18, the J call TRBJ2-5; D possibly corresponds to TRBD1 (6 bases). CDR1 and CDR2 (germline): KGHSH, LQKENI. There are 14 residues in the CDR3. The ends were cut back, 2 bases at V and 1 base at J, with 8 bases in the middle. CDR3 amino acids: CASSPGDTQETQYF. In nucleotides, the CDR3 is TGTGCCAGCTCACCAGGGGACACCCAAGAGACCCAGTACTTC.

The chain uses TRBV29-1 and TRBJ2-5; the match to TRBD2 covers 9 bases. Unmatched junction bases numbered 13, after V lost 4 bases and J lost 4 bases. The germline V gene has CDR1 SQVTM and CDR2 ANQGSEA. CDR3 length equals 16 residues. CDR3 loop: CSVVFGGRVGLETQYF. As DNA, the CDR3 is TGCAGCGTTGTATTTGGCGGGAGGGTAGGATTAGAGACCCAGTACTTC.